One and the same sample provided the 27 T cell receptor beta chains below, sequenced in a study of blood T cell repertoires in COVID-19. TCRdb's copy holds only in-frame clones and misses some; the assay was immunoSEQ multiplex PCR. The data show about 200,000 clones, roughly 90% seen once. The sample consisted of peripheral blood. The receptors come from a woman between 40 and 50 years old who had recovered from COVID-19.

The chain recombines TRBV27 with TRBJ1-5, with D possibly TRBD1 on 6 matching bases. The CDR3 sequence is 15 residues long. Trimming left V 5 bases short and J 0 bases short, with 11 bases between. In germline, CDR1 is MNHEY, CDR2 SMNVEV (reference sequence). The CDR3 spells CASSDAGASNQPQHF. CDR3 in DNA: TGTGCCAGCAGTGACGCAGGGGCTAGCAATCAGCCCCAGCATTTT.

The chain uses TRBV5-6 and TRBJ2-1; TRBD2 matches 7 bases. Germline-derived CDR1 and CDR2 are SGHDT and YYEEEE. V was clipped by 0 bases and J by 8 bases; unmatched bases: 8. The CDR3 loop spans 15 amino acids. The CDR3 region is CASSLERLAEDEQFF. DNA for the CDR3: TGTGCCAGCAGCTTGGAGCGACTAGCTGAGGATGAGCAGTTCTTC.

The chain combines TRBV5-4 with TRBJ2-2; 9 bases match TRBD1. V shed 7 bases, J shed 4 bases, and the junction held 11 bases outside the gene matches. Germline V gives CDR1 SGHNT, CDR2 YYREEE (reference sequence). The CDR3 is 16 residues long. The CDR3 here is CASRYRTGVLTGELFF. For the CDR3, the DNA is TGTGCCAGCCGCTACCGGACAGGGGTACTCACCGGGGAGCTGTTTTTT.

CDR3 amino acids: CASSHPLVEGSGNTIYF. The CDR3 nucleotides read TGTGCCAGCAGCCACCCGTTGGTGGAGGGCTCTGGAAACACCATATATTTT. V gene TRBV3-1 (or the pseudogene TRBV3-2) combines with J gene TRBJ1-3, with D unresolved. Per germline, CDR1 LGHDT and CDR2 YNNKEL (reference sequence). V was clipped by 3 bases and J by 0 bases, with 15 bases between them. The CDR3 extends over 17 amino acids.

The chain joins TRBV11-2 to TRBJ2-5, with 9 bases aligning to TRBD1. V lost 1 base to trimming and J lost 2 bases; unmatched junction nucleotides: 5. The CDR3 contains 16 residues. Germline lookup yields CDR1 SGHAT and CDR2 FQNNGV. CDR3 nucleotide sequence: TGTGCCAGCAGCTTAGGTGGGACAGGGCCTCAAGAGACCCAGTACTTC. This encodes CASSLGGTGPQETQYF.

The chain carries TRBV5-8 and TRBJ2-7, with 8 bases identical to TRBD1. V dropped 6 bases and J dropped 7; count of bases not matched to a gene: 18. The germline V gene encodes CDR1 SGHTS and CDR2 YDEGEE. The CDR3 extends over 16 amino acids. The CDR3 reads CASIDNRQGMVWEQYF. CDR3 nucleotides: TGTGCCAGCATTGATAACCGACAGGGGATGGTGTGGGAGCAGTACTTC.

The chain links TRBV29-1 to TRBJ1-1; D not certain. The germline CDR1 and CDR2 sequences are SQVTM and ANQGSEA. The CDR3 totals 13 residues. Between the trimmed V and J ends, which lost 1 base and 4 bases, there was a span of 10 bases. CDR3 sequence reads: CSVEGPTLTEAFF. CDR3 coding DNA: TGCAGCGTTGAAGGCCCTACTCTCACTGAAGCTTTCTTT. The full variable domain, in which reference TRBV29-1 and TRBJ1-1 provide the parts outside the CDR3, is SAVISQKPSRDICQRGTSLTIQCQVDSQVTMMFWYRQQPGQSLTLIATANQGSEATYESGFVIDKFPISRPNLTFSTLTVSNMSPEDSSIYLCSVEGPTLTEAFFGQGTRLTVV.

CDR3 sequence (DNA): TGTGCTAGTGATCGAGGTACAGGTGAGAATGAAGCTTTCTTT. Translated, it gives CASDRGTGENEAFF. This chain connects TRBV12-5 to TRBJ1-1, with D perhaps matching TRBD1 (5 bases). Between the trimmed V and J ends, which lost 7 bases and 7 bases, there was a span of 19 bases. Germline-derived CDR1 and CDR2 are LGHNT and FRNRAP. CDR3 length equals 14 residues.

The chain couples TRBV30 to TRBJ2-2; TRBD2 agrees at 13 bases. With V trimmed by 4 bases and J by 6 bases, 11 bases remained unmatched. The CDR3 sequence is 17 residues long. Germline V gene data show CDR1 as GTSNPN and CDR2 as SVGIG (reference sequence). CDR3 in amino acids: CAWTNIRTSGSPGELFF. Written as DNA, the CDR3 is TGTGCCTGGACTAATATCCGGACTAGCGGGAGTCCCGGGGAGCTGTTTTTT.

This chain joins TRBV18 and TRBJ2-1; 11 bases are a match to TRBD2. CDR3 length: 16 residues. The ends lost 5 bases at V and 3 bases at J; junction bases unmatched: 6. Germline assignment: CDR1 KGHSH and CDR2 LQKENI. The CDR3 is CASSSLTSGNYNEQFF. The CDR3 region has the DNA TGTGCCAGCTCATCCTTGACTAGCGGGAACTACAATGAGCAGTTCTTC.

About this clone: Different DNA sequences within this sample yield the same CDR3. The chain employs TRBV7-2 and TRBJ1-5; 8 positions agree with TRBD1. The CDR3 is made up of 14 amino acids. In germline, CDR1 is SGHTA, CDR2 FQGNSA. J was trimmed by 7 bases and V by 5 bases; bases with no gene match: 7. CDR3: CASSLGQGDQPQHF. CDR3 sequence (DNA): TGTGCCAGCAGCCTAGGACAGGGTGACCAGCCCCAGCATTTT.

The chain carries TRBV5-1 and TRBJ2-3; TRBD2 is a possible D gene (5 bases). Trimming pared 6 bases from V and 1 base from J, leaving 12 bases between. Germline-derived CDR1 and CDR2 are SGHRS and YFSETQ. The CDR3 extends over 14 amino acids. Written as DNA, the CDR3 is TGCGCCAGCACCTCCCCCGGGGGCACAGATACGCAGTATTTT. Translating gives CASTSPGGTDTQYF. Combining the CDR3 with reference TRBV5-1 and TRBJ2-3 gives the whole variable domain KAGVTQTPRYLIKTRGQQVTLSCSPISGHRSVSWYQQTPGQGLQFLFEYFSETQRNKGNFPGRFSGRQFSNSRSEMNVSTLELGDSALYLCASTSPGGTDTQYFGPGTRLTVL.

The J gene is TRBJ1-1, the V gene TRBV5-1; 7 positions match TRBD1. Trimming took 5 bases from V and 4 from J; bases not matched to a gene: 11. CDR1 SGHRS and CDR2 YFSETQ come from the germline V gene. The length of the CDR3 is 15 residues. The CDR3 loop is CASSPAGTASTEAFF. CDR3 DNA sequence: TGCGCCAGCAGTCCAGCCGGGACAGCGAGCACTGAAGCTTTCTTT.

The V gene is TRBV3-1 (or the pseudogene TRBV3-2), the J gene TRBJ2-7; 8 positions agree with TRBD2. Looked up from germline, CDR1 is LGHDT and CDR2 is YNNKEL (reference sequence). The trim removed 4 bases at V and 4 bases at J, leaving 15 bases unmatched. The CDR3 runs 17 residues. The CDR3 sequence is CASSPRRVLAAQYEQYF. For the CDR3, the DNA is TGTGCCAGCAGCCCTCGACGGGTACTAGCGGCACAATACGAGCAGTACTTC.

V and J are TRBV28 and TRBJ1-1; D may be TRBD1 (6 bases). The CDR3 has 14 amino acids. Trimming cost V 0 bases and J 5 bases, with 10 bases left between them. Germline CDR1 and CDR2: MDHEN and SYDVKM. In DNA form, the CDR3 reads TGTGCCAGCAGTTTATGGGGGGCACGGACTGAAGCTTTCTTT. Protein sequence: CASSLWGARTEAFF.

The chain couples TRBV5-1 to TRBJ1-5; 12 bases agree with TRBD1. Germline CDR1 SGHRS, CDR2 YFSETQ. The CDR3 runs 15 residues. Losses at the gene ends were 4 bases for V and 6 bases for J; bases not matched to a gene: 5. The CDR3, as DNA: TGCGCCAGCAGCCCGGGACAGGGGGCCGGTCAGCCCCAGCATTTT. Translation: CASSPGQGAGQPQHF.

In nucleotides, the CDR3 is TGTGCCACCAGCGGGGCGGGAGTCGCAGATACGCAGTATTTT. Translation: CATSGAGVADTQYF. The chain employs TRBV15 and TRBJ2-3, with TRBD2 matching over 7 bases. Germline V gene sequence: CDR1 LNHNV, CDR2 YYDKDF (reference sequence). Unmatched junction bases numbered 6, after V lost 5 bases and J lost 4 bases. The CDR3 is made up of 14 amino acids.

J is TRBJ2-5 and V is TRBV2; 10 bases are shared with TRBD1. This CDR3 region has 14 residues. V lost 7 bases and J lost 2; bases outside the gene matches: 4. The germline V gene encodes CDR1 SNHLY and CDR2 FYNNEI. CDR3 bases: TGTGCCAGCACCTGGGACAGGGGTCAAGAGACCCAGTACTTC. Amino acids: CASTWDRGQETQYF.

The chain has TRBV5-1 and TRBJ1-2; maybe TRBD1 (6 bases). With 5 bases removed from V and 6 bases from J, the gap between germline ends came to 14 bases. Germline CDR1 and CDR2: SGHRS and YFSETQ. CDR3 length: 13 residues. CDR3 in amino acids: CASSSPGQNGYTF. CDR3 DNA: TGCGCCAGCAGTTCCCCCGGACAGAATGGCTACACCTTC.

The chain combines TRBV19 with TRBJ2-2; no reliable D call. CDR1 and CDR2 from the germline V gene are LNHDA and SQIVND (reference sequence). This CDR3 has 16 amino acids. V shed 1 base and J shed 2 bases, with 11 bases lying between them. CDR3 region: CASSIGHLLNTGELFF. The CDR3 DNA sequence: TGTGCCAGTAGTATAGGACACCTACTCAACACCGGGGAGCTGTTTTTT.

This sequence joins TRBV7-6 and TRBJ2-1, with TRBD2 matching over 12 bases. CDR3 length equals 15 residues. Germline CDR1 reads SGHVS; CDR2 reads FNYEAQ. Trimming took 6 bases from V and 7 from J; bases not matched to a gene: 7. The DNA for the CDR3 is TGTGCCAGCAGACAGACTAGCGGGAGTATGAATGAGCAGTTCTTC. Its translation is CASRQTSGSMNEQFF.

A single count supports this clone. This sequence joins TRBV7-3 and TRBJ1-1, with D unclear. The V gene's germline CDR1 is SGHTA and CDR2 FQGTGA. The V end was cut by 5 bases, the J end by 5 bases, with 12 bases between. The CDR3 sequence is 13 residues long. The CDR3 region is CASSPNTGTEAFF. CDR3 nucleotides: TGTGCCAGCAGCCCGAACACGGGGACTGAAGCTTTCTTT.

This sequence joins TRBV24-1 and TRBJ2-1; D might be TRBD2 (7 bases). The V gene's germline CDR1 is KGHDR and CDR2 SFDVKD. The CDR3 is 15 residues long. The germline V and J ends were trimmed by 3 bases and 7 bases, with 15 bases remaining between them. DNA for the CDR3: TGTGCCACCAGTGATCCACAGGGAGGGAGTAATGAGCAGTTCTTC. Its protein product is CATSDPQGGSNEQFF.

The CDR3 reads CSARTGTEAFF. CDR3 DNA: TGCAGTGCTAGGACAGGGACTGAAGCTTTCTTT. V is TRBV20-1 and J is TRBJ1-1; 7 nucleotides line up with TRBD1. CDR3 length: 11 residues. Trimming cost V 3 bases and J 5 bases; bases outside gene matches: 0. The germline CDR1 and CDR2 sequences are DFQATT and SNEGSKA (reference sequence).

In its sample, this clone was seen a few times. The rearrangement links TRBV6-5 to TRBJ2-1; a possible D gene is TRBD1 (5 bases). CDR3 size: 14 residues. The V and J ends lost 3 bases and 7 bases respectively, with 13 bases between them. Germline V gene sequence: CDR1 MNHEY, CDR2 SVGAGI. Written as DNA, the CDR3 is TGTGCCAGCAGTTATACCACAGGAAAAAATGAGCAGTTCTTC. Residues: CASSYTTGKNEQFF.

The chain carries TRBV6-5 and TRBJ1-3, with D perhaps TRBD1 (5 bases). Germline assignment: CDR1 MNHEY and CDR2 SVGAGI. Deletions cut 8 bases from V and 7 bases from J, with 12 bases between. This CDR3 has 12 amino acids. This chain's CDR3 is CASLGPGNTIYF. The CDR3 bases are TGTGCCAGCCTAGGCCCAGGGAACACCATATATTTT.

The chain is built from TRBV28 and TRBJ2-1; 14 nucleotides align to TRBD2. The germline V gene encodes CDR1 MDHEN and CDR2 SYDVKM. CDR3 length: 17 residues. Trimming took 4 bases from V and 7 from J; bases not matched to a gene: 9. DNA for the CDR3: TGTGCCAGCAGTTCCCGACTAGCGGGAGGGGCCTTGAATGAGCAGTTCTTC. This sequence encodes CASSSRLAGGALNEQFF.